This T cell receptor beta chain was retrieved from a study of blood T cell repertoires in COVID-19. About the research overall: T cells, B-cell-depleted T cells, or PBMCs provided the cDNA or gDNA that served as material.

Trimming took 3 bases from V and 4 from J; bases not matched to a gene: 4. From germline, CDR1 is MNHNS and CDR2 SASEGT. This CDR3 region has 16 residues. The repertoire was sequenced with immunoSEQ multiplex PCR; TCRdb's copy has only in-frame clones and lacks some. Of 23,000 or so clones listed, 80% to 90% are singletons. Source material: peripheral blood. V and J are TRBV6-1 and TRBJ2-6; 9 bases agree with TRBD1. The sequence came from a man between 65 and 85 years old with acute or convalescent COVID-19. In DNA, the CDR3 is TGTGCCAGCAGTGACCGGACAGGGGCCGGGGCCAACGTCCTGACTTTC. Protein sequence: CASSDRTGAGANVLTF.